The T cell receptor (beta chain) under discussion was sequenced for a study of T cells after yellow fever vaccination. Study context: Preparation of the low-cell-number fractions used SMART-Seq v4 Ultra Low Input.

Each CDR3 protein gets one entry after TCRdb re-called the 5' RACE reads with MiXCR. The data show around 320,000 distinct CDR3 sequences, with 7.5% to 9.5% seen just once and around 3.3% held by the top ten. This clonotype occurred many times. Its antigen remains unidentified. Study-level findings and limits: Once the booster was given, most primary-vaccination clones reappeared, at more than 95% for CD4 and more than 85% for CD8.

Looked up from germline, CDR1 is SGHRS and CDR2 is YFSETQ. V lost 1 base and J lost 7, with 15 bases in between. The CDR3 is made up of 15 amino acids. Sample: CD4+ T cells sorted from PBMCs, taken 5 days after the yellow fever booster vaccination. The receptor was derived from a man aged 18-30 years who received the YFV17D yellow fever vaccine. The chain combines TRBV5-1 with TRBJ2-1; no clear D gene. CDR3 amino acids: CASSLFTVRGNEQFF. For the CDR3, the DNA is TGCGCCAGCAGCTTGTTCACTGTCCGTGGAAATGAGCAGTTCTTC.